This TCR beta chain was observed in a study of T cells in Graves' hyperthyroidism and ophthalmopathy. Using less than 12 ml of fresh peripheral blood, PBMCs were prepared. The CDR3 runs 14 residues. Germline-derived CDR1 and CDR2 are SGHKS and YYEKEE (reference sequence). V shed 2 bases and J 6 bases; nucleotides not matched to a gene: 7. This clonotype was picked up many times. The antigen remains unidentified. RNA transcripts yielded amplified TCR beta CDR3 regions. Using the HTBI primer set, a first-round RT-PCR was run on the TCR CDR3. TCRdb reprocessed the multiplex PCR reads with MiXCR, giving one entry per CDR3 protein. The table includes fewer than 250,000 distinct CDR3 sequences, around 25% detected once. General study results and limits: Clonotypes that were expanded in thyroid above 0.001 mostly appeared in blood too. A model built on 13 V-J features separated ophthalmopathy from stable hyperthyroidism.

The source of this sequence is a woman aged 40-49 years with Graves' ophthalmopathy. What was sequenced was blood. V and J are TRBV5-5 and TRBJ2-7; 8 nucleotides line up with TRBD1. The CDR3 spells CASSFRTGISEQYF. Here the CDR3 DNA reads TGTGCCAGCAGCTTCAGGACAGGGATCAGCGAGCAGTACTTC.